The 29 T cell receptor beta chains below were found in one sample sequenced in a study of T-cell reconstitution after alpha-beta-depleted transplantation in children. Preparation of the TCRbeta library was carried out with unique molecular identifiers. TCRdb re-derived calls from the PCR reads in MiXCR, one entry per CDR3 protein. The repertoire includes under 450,000 distinct CDR3 sequences, about 16% of them detected once, and under 30% sits in the top ten. This sample comprised PBMCs, mostly from graft donor cells, obtained 360 days after TCRalphabeta/CD19-depleted stem cell transplant. Every receptor here comes from a boy under two years old who had a stem cell transplant for Wiskott-Aldrich syndrome, so the T cells may come from the graft donor.

The chain links TRBV18 to TRBJ1-2; TRBD1 might be the D (6 bases). The CDR3 contains 13 residues. The V gene lost 5 bases and the J gene lost 1 base, with 8 bases spanning the gap. Germline CDR1 reads KGHSH; CDR2 reads LQKENI. The CDR3 sequence: CASSTRGNYGYTF. Here the CDR3 DNA reads TGTGCCAGCTCAACCAGGGGTAACTATGGCTACACCTTC.

This clonotype was seen a few times. V and J are TRBV29-1 and TRBJ1-2, with D possibly being TRBD1 (6 bases). Trimming stripped 3 bases from V and 3 bases from J, with 14 bases between. This CDR3 comprises 14 residues. The germline gives CDR1 SQVTM, CDR2 ANQGSEA. The CDR3 DNA follows: TGCAGCGTTGATTATGCAGGGGACTACTATGGCTACACCTTC. This sequence encodes CSVDYAGDYYGYTF.

This clonotype came up many times. J is TRBJ2-7 and V is TRBV12-3 or TRBV12-4; 10 bases map to TRBD1. The CDR3 sequence is 15 residues long. Trimming at V came to 6 bases and at J to 0 bases, leaving 5 bases not matched to a gene. CDR3 loop: CASRRGTGVSYEQYF. CDR3 nucleotides: TGTGCCAGCAGACGCGGGACAGGGGTCTCCTACGAGCAGTACTTC.

This clonotype turned up a few times. V usage is TRBV20-1 and J usage is TRBJ2-5; 13 nucleotides line up with TRBD2. With V trimmed by 2 bases and J by 2 bases, 5 bases remained unmatched. The length of the CDR3 is 16 residues. The germline V gene has CDR1 DFQATT and CDR2 SNEGSKA (reference sequence). This chain's CDR3 is CSARQGLAGEQETQYF. CDR3 DNA sequence: TGCAGTGCTAGACAAGGACTAGCGGGAGAGCAAGAGACCCAGTACTTC.

The J gene is TRBJ2-7, the V gene TRBV6-1, with TRBD1 as a possible D gene (6 bases). The germline gives CDR1 MNHNS, CDR2 SASEGT. CDR3 length: 16 residues. V was trimmed by 6 bases and J by 2 bases, leaving 20 bases between them. The CDR3 is CASRDNRARGPYEQYF. CDR3 DNA sequence: TGTGCCAGCAGGGATAACAGGGCCCGAGGACCCTACGAGCAGTACTTC.

This clonotype was detected a few times. The chain combines TRBV11-2 with TRBJ2-3; D remains ambiguous. V lost 2 bases and J 1 base, leaving 16 bases between the germline ends. Germline lookup yields CDR1 SGHAT and CDR2 FQNNGV. The length of the CDR3 is 17 residues. The DNA for the CDR3 is TGTGCCAGCAGCTTATTTACCGCTCTTAGTGGCACAGATACGCAGTATTTT. As protein: CASSLFTALSGTDTQYF. Supplemented by reference TRBV11-2 and TRBJ2-3, the full variable domain reads EAGVAQSPRYKIIEKRQSVAFWCNPISGHATLYWYQQILGQGPKLLIQFQNNGVVDDSQLPKDRFSAERLKGVDSTLKIQPAKLEDSAVYLCASSLFTALSGTDTQYFGPGTRLTVL.

The chain has TRBV4-1 and TRBJ2-1; the D gene is possibly TRBD2 (6 bases). V was cut by 4 bases and J by 7 bases, with 11 bases left in between. CDR3 length: 13 amino acids. Looked up from germline, CDR1 is MGHRA and CDR2 is YSYEKL. DNA of the CDR3: TGCGCCAGCAGCCTATATGGGAGGAATGAGCAGTTCTTC. Protein product: CASSLYGRNEQFF.

V gene TRBV10-3 combines with J gene TRBJ1-4; D is undetermined. Germline V lookup: CDR1 ENHRY, CDR2 SYGVKD. V lost 4 bases and J lost 7, with 13 bases in between. CDR3 length: 14 amino acids. CDR3 in amino acids: CAISAAGGVEKLFF. The DNA of the CDR3 is TGTGCCATCAGTGCTGCAGGAGGTGTTGAAAAACTGTTTTTT.

This clonotype was picked up many times. This rearrangement joins TRBV28 to TRBJ2-7; 8 bases are shared with TRBD2. Per germline, CDR1 MDHEN and CDR2 SYDVKM. The CDR3 totals 14 residues. V lost 5 bases, J lost 4 bases, and 7 bases stayed unmatched. CDR3 loop: CASSGPSGLYEQYF. In DNA, the CDR3 is TGTGCCAGCAGTGGTCCTAGCGGGTTATACGAGCAGTACTTC.

This clonotype has a handful of counts. The chain carries TRBV5-1 and TRBJ2-7; D is ambiguous. The germline gives CDR1 SGHRS, CDR2 YFSETQ. This CDR3 contains 13 residues. Trimming cost V 7 bases and J 1 base, with 12 bases left between them. For the CDR3, the DNA is TGCGCCAGCCGCCCCGATCCATCCTACGAGCAGTACTTC. It is translated as CASRPDPSYEQYF.

J is TRBJ1-1 and V is TRBV4-3; TRBD1 matches 10 bases. The germline CDR1 and CDR2 sequences are LGHNA and YSLEER. This CDR3 is built from 16 residues. V was pared by 0 bases and J by 1 base, with 2 bases of the junction left unmatched. The CDR3 region is CASSQDWDRGNTEAFF. The CDR3 nucleotides are TGCGCCAGCAGCCAAGATTGGGACAGGGGGAACACTGAAGCTTTCTTT.

The V gene is TRBV11-1, the J gene TRBJ2-1; 8 nucleotides line up with TRBD2. The CDR3 totals 18 residues. CDR1 and CDR2 (germline): SGHAT, FQDESV (reference sequence). V gave up 4 bases and J gave up 5 bases; unmatched junction bases: 16. The CDR3 coding sequence is TGTGCCAGCAGCTCCCTAAGAGGACTAGCTATAAACGACAATGAGCAGTTCTTC. It yields the protein CASSSLRGLAINDNEQFF.

This clonotype was counted only a few times. V gene TRBV7-9 combines with J gene TRBJ1-5; TRBD1 might be the D (5 bases). The CDR3 length is 12 residues. Germline-derived CDR1 and CDR2 are SEHNR and FQNEAQ (reference sequence). V lost 1 base and J lost 12, with 10 bases in between. DNA of the CDR3: TGTGCCAGCAGCTTAGGAGACAGTATCCAGCATTTT. Residues: CASSLGDSIQHF.

In its sample, this clonotype was seen many times. This chain connects TRBV11-3 to TRBJ2-3; no definite D call. Germline CDR1 SGHNT, CDR2 YENEEA. CDR3 size: 14 residues. The V end was cut by 4 bases, the J end by 2 bases, with 10 bases between. The CDR3: CASSSPLTTDTQYF. The CDR3 region has the DNA TGTGCCAGCAGCTCTCCCCTTACCACAGATACGCAGTATTTT.

This clonotype occurred many times. The genes are TRBV7-6 and TRBJ2-7; unclear D gene. Germline-derived CDR1 and CDR2 are SGHVS and FNYEAQ. This CDR3 contains 13 residues. The V end was cut by 2 bases, the J end by 3 bases, with 8 bases between. DNA of the CDR3: TGTGCCAGCAGCTTAATCGGTCGCTACGAGCAGTACTTC. It specifies CASSLIGRYEQYF. Supplemented by reference TRBV7-6 and TRBJ2-7, the full variable domain reads GAGVSQSPRYKVTKRGQDVALRCDPISGHVSLYWYRQALGQGPEFLTYFNYEAQQDKSGLPNDRFSAERPEGSISTLTIQRTEQRDSAMYRCASSLIGRYEQYFGPGTRLTVT.

In its sample, this clonotype was seen a few times. The chain joins TRBV29-1 to TRBJ2-3; D gene uncertain. Germline V gene data show CDR1 as SQVTM and CDR2 as ANQGSEA. The germline V and J ends were trimmed by 2 bases and 6 bases, with 9 bases remaining between them. The length of the CDR3 is 12 residues. CDR3 sequence: CSVETASDTQYF. DNA for the CDR3: TGCAGCGTTGAAACTGCGTCGGATACGCAGTATTTT.

The chain is built from TRBV4-2 and TRBJ2-7, with D possibly matching TRBD2 (6 bases). The CDR3 runs to 14 residues. Germline CDR1 and CDR2: LGHNA and YNFKEQ. Between the trimmed V and J ends, which lost 1 base and 4 bases, there was a span of 11 bases. CDR3 bases: TGTGCCAGCAGCCAAGGCGGAGGGAGGTACGAGCAGTACTTC. Translated: CASSQGGGRYEQYF.

This clonotype was counted between two and nine times. The gene calls are TRBV12-3 or TRBV12-4 and TRBJ1-4, with no clear D. Trimming left V 6 bases short and J 4 bases short, with 12 bases between. The CDR3 is 14 residues long. DNA of the CDR3: TGTGCCAGCAGCCCAATCAACCTTAATGAAAAACTGTTTTTT. Translating gives CASSPINLNEKLFF.

In its sample, this clonotype was seen a few times. The chain combines TRBV5-8 with TRBJ2-7; TRBD1 aligns across 7 bases. This CDR3 has 14 residues. CDR1 SGHTS and CDR2 YDEGEE come from the germline V gene. The V and J ends lost 7 bases and 3 bases, in that order; junction bases with no gene match: 10. The CDR3 loop reads CASLRQGKNYEQYF. DNA for the CDR3: TGTGCCAGCCTGCGACAGGGAAAGAACTACGAGCAGTACTTC.

This clonotype was observed a handful of times. V is TRBV20-1 and J is TRBJ2-5, with unresolved D. Germline V gene data show CDR1 as DFQATT and CDR2 as SNEGSKA (reference sequence). The V end lost 3 bases, the J end lost 1 base, and 18 bases lay between the germline ends. The CDR3 spans 16 residues. The CDR3 nucleotides are TGCAGTGCTAGTCCACTACTACTACATTTCCAAGAGACCCAGTACTTC. Its protein is CSASPLLLHFQETQYF.

V is TRBV29-1 and J is TRBJ2-5, with a weak D call TRBD1 (6 bases). CDR1 and CDR2 (germline): SQVTM, ANQGSEA. Trimming stripped 6 bases from V and 7 bases from J, with 15 bases between. CDR3 length: 12 amino acids. CDR3 in amino acids: CSVRDRFRTQYF. The DNA of the CDR3 is TGCAGCGTCCGTGACAGGTTCAGGACCCAGTACTTC.

This clonotype turned up a few times. The J gene is TRBJ2-5, the V gene TRBV5-1; D gene ambiguous. The germline gives CDR1 SGHRS, CDR2 YFSETQ. The CDR3 consists of 13 residues. The V end lost 5 bases, the J end lost 1 base, and 9 bases lay between the germline ends. CDR3 loop: CASRGVFQETQYF. The CDR3 region has the DNA TGCGCCAGCAGAGGAGTGTTCCAAGAGACCCAGTACTTC.

This clonotype was seen more than once but under ten times. The chain carries TRBV15 and TRBJ2-7; the D is unclear. Germline CDR1 and CDR2: LNHNV and YYDKDF (reference sequence). This CDR3 has 16 residues. V lost 1 base and J 1 base, leaving 14 bases between the germline ends. The CDR3 DNA sequence: TGTGCCACCAGCAGAGTGGGTGTGGAAGGGTCCTACGAGCAGTACTTC. This gives the protein CATSRVGVEGSYEQYF.

In its sample, this clonotype was seen a few times. This chain connects TRBV9 to TRBJ2-7, with TRBD1 matching 10 bases. CDR1 is SGDLS, CDR2 YYNGEE, per germline. This CDR3 region has 14 residues. Germline trimming cut 2 bases from V and 4 bases from J; bases unmatched to any gene: 3. CDR3 sequence reads: CASSVTGGGYEQYF. The CDR3 DNA follows: TGTGCCAGCAGCGTGACAGGGGGCGGGTACGAGCAGTACTTC. Full variable domain (remainder filled in from reference TRBV9 and TRBJ2-7): DSGVTQTPKHLITATGQRVTLRCSPRSGDLSVYWYQQSLDQGLQFLIQYYNGEERAKGNILERFSAQQFPDLHSELNLSSLELGDSALYFCASSVTGGGYEQYFGPGTRLTVT.

This clonotype was seen a few times. The chain employs TRBV18 and TRBJ2-7; tentatively, D is TRBD1 (7 bases). The CDR3 extends over 17 amino acids. Germline V gene lookup returns CDR1 KGHSH and CDR2 LQKENI. V was trimmed by 6 bases and J by 4 bases, leaving 25 bases between them. The CDR3 DNA is TGTGCCAGCTCGTCCGCGGGGAAGGGGGCCGCTTCATACGAGCAGTACTTC. Translation gives CASSSAGKGAASYEQYF.

The chain uses TRBV7-9 and TRBJ2-3; tentative D call: TRBD1 (6 bases). The CDR3 is made up of 15 amino acids. CDR1 is SEHNR and CDR2 is FQNEAQ in the germline V gene (reference sequence). The V end lost 4 bases, the J end lost 3 bases, and 14 bases lay between the germline ends. The CDR3 DNA reads TGTGCCAGCAGCTCCGGACAGCCTGGGACAGATACGCAGTATTTT. Protein: CASSSGQPGTDTQYF.

This clonotype came up many times. The rearrangement joins TRBV7-9 to TRBJ2-7; D may be TRBD2 (6 bases). CDR1 SEHNR and CDR2 FQNEAQ come from the germline V gene (reference sequence). The CDR3 is 13 residues long. Trimming took 3 bases from V and 2 from J, leaving 8 bases between them. The CDR3 reads CASSLGGPYEQYF. CDR3 bases: TGTGCCAGCAGCTTGGGGGGACCCTACGAGCAGTACTTC.

About this clonotype itself: An end of the junction differs from the germline gene, which may be a read error. The V call is TRBV5-5, the J call TRBJ2-7, with 9 bases that match TRBD1. The CDR3 runs 15 residues. The germline V gene has CDR1 SGHKS and CDR2 YYEKEE (reference sequence). The CDR3 is CASSLFTGGVREQNF. Written as DNA, the CDR3 is TGTGCCAGCAGCTTGTTCACAGGGGGCGTGAGGGAGCAGAACTTC. The full variable domain, completed using reference TRBV5-5 and TRBJ2-7, is DAGVTQSPTHLIKTRGQQVTLRCSPISGHKSVSWYQQVLGQGPQFIFQYYEKEERGRGNFPDRFSARQFPNYSSELNVNALLLGDSALYLCASSLFTGGVREQNFGPGTRLTVT.

This chain connects TRBV25-1 to TRBJ2-5, with a weak D call TRBD1 (6 bases). Deletions cut 5 bases from V and 5 bases from J, with 12 bases between. Per the germline V gene, CDR1 is MGHDK and CDR2 is SYGVNS. CDR3 size: 13 residues. The CDR3 DNA reads as TGTGCCAGCAGTACAGGGAATTCGGAGACCCAGTACTTC. Translation: CASSTGNSETQYF.